This T cell receptor beta chain was recorded in a study of HIV-infected patients and healthy controls. Regarding the study as a whole: Healthy control repertoires had roughly threefold more distinct CDR3s than untreated HIV+ repertoires, and higher Shannon diversity. Treated samples reflected only about three months of therapy, arguably too short to observe immune reconstitution. When repertoires were size-matched, rare events in HIV-infected data became overweighted. HIV+ repertoires were severely depleted of MAIT alpha-chain CDR3s, unlike healthy controls.

This clonotype was observed many times. The antigen is undetermined. Antiretroviral therapy had run roughly three months, about 14 weeks, before follow-up blood collection. No cell fractionation was done, so the repertoire covers all unsorted peripheral blood T cells. The CDR3 is made up of 15 amino acids. Germline V lookup: CDR1 MNHEY, CDR2 SVGAGI. V lost 4 bases and J lost 4; bases outside the gene matches: 5. Reverse transcription used around 500 ng RNA and constant-region primers for alpha and beta. Each of the alpha and beta chains got its own library through chain-specific third strand synthesis with indices. One entry per CDR3 protein, called by TCRdb with MiXCR from the 5' RACE reads. The top ten clones hold roughly 28% of a sample with roughly 9,800 distinct CDR3 sequences, 6% of them seen once.

The sequenced sample was blood, obtained during antiretroviral therapy. This receptor was taken from an adult with HIV infection. The donor label of this sample is uncertain. The chain carries TRBV6-5 and TRBJ2-5; TRBD2 aligns across 11 bases. The CDR3 DNA reads TGTGCCAGCAGTTTGGGGCTAGCGGGAGGAGAGACCCAGTACTTC. Amino acid sequence: CASSLGLAGGETQYF.